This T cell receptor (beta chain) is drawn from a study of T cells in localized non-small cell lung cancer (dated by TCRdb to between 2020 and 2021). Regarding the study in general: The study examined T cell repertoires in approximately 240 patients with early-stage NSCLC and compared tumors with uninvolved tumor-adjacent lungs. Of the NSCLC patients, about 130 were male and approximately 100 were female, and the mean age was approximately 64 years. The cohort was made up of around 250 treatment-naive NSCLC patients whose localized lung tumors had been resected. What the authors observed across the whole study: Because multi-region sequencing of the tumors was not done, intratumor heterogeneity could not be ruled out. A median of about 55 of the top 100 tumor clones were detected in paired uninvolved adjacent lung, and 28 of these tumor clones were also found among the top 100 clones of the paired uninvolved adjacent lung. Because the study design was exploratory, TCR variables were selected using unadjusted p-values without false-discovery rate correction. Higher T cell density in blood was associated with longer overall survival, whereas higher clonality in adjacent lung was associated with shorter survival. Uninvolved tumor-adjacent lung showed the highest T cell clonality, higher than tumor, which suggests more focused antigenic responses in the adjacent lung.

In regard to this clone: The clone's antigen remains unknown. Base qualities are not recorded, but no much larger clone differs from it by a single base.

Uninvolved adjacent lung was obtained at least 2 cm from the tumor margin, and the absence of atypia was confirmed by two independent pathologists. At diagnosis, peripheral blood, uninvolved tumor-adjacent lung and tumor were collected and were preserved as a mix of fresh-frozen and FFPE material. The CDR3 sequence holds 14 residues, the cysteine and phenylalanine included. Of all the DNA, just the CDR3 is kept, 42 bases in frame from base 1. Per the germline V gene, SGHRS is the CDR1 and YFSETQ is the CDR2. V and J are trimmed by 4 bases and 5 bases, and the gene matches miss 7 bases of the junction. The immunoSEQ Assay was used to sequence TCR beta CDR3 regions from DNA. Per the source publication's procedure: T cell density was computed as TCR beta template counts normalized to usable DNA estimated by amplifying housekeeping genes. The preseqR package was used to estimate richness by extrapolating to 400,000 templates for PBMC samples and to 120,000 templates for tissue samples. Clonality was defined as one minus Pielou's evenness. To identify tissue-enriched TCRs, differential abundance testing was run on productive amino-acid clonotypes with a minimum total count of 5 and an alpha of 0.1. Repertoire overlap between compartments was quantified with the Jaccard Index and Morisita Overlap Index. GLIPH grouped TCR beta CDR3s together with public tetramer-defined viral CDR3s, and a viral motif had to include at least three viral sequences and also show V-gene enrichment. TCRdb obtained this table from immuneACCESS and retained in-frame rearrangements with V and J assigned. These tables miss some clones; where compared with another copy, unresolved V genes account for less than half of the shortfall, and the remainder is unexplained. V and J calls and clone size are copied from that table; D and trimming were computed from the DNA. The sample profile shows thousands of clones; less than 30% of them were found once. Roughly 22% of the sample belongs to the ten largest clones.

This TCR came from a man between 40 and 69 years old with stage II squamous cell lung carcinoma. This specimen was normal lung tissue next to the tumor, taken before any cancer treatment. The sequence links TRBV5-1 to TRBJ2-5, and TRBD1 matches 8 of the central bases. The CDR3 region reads CASSPGQAVETQYF. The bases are TGCGCCAGCAGCCCGGGACAGGCGGTCGAGACCCAGTACTTC.